The 32 T cell receptor beta chains presented below share a single source sample, sequenced in a study of control samples from healthy donors and cancer patients. Sequenced by immunoSEQ multiplex PCR; TCRdb stores in-frame clones only, minus some. The sample has around 100,000 clones; approximately 90% are singletons. The sequenced sample consisted of blood. These receptors all come from a man aged 25 to 45 in good health.

On this clone: A junction end diverges from the germline sequence, so it may reflect a read error. The V call is TRBV5-4, the J call TRBJ2-2; possible D gene TRBD2, 6 bases. The CDR3 has 15 residues. CDR1 is SGHNT, CDR2 YYREEE, per germline (reference sequence). This CDR3 reads CASSLSGKNTGGLFF. In DNA form, the CDR3 reads TGTGCCAGCAGCTTGTCAGGAAAGAACACCGGGGGGCTGTTTTTT.

This clone is a singleton in its sample. CDR3 loop: CASSQGDRDSYNEQFF. In nucleotides, the CDR3 is TGCGCCAGCAGCCAAGGAGACAGGGACTCCTACAATGAGCAGTTCTTC. V is TRBV4-3 and J is TRBJ2-1; 7 bases are shared with TRBD1. Germline V gene lookup returns CDR1 LGHNA and CDR2 YSLEER. V lost 1 base to trimming and J lost 0 bases; unmatched junction nucleotides: 3. The CDR3 has 16 amino acids.

This chain connects TRBV7-2 to TRBJ1-1; D is unresolved. CDR3 length: 14 amino acids. Germline lookup yields CDR1 SGHTA and CDR2 FQGNSA. Trimming shortened V by 5 bases and J by 0 bases, and 10 bases separated the two germline ends. DNA of the CDR3: TGTGCCAGCAGCGAGGCCGGGATGAACACTGAAGCTTTCTTT. Translated: CASSEAGMNTEAFF.

This clone was observed a few times. CDR3 sequence: CASSLGYYEQYV. The CDR3 DNA sequence: TGTGCCAGCAGTCTAGGGTACTACGAGCAGTACGTC. This chain links TRBV2 with TRBJ2-7; D is ambiguous. Germline V gene lookup returns CDR1 SNHLY and CDR2 FYNNEI. The CDR3 is 12 amino acids. The ends were cut back, 5 bases at V and 3 bases at J, with 8 bases in the middle.

This chain links TRBV18 with TRBJ1-6; tentative D call: TRBD1 (5 bases). Deletions cut 0 bases from V and 7 bases from J, with 10 bases between. The CDR3 sequence is 15 residues long. Germline V CDR1 and CDR2: KGHSH, LQKENI. The CDR3 loop is CASSPPQGGNSPLHF. CDR3 bases: TGTGCCAGCTCACCACCCCAGGGAGGAAATTCACCCCTCCACTTT.

The genes are TRBV29-1 and TRBJ1-4; TRBD1 might be the D (6 bases). The germline V and J ends were trimmed by 5 bases and 8 bases, with 15 bases remaining between them. The CDR3 is 13 amino acids. The germline gives CDR1 SQVTM, CDR2 ANQGSEA. CDR3 sequence (DNA): TGCAGCGTTAAGGGGCAGGGGTACGAAAAACTGTTTTTT. It codes for CSVKGQGYEKLFF. Full variable domain (missing parts from reference TRBV29-1 and TRBJ1-4): SAVISQKPSRDICQRGTSLTIQCQVDSQVTMMFWYRQQPGQSLTLIATANQGSEATYESGFVIDKFPISRPNLTFSTLTVSNMSPEDSSIYLCSVKGQGYEKLFFGSGTQLSVL.

V and J are TRBV5-6 and TRBJ1-3; D remains ambiguous. Looked up from germline, CDR1 is SGHDT and CDR2 is YYEEEE. CDR3 length equals 15 residues. V dropped 2 bases and J dropped 0 bases, with 9 bases sitting between them. CDR3 amino acids: CASSLYGFSGNTIYF. The CDR3 nucleotides are TGTGCCAGCAGCTTATACGGATTCTCTGGAAACACCATATATTTT.

This chain links TRBV9 with TRBJ2-3; D might be TRBD1 or TRBD2, each matching 5 bases. Germline V CDR1 and CDR2: SGDLS, YYNGEE. The CDR3 extends over 15 amino acids. Trimming cost V 3 bases and J 3 bases, with 14 bases left between them. The CDR3 DNA reads as TGTGCCAGCAGCGCCGGGACCGTCACAACAGATACGCAGTATTTT. Translated, it gives CASSAGTVTTDTQYF.

The chain carries TRBV5-4 and TRBJ1-6, with TRBD1 matching 7 bases. The ends lost 5 bases at V and 6 bases at J; junction bases unmatched: 5. CDR1 is SGHNT, CDR2 YYREEE, per germline (reference sequence). CDR3 length: 14 residues. CDR3 sequence: CASRLQGINSPLHF. As DNA, the CDR3 is TGTGCCAGCAGATTACAGGGGATTAATTCACCCCTCCACTTT.

The gene calls are TRBV24-1 and TRBJ2-7, with D possibly called TRBD1 or TRBD2 (6 bases each). The CDR3 contains 14 residues. CDR1 is KGHDR and CDR2 is SFDVKD in the germline V gene. Between the trimmed V and J ends, which lost 5 bases and 2 bases, there was a span of 12 bases. The CDR3 DNA is TGTGCCACCAGTGCCGGGGGCGACACCTACGAGCAGTACTTC. Amino acid sequence: CATSAGGDTYEQYF.

Comments on this clone: An end of the junction does not agree with germline; a read error may underlie this. V is TRBV7-9 and J is TRBJ2-2; D is uncertain. The CDR3 sequence is 15 residues long. The germline V gene encodes CDR1 SEHNR and CDR2 FQNEAQ (reference sequence). CDR3 residues: CASTLWVRNTGELFF. For the CDR3, the DNA is TGTGCCAGCACCTTATGGGTCCGGAACACCGGGGAGCTGTTTTTT.

For the CDR3, the DNA is TGTGCCAGCAGTGACCCCCGGGACTATACACAAGAGACCCAGTACTTC. Its protein product is CASSDPRDYTQETQYF. V is TRBV6-1 and J is TRBJ2-5; 7 nucleotides line up with TRBD2. Germline CDR1 is MNHNS and CDR2 is SASEGT. This CDR3 is built from 16 residues. J lost 2 bases, V lost 3 bases, and 9 bases had no gene match.

The genes are TRBV4-1 and TRBJ2-3; maybe TRBD2 (6 bases). The CDR3 contains 13 residues. Trimming pared 8 bases from V and 5 bases from J, leaving 14 bases between. CDR1 and CDR2 from the germline V gene are MGHRA and YSYEKL. CDR3 sequence: CASGRGSGDTQYF. The CDR3 DNA sequence: TGCGCCAGCGGTCGGGGGTCGGGAGATACGCAGTATTTT.

The V and J genes are TRBV7-2 and TRBJ1-5; D not certain. The V gene lost 7 bases and the J gene lost 0 bases, with 13 bases spanning the gap. This CDR3 spans 15 amino acids. The V gene's germline CDR1 is SGHTA and CDR2 FQGNSA. The CDR3 DNA reads as TGTGCCAGCACTCTCGGACCGTATAGCAATCAGCCCCAGCATTTT. This encodes CASTLGPYSNQPQHF.

The chain recombines TRBV9 with TRBJ1-3; the D gene is possibly TRBD1 (5 bases). The CDR3 is 16 amino acids. V gave up 4 bases and J gave up 2 bases, with 16 bases separating them. Germline V lookup: CDR1 SGDLS, CDR2 YYNGEE. The CDR3 DNA reads TGTGCCAGCAGCCTAACCCCCGGGACTGCTGGAAACACCATATATTTT. Translating it yields CASSLTPGTAGNTIYF.

The chain uses TRBV30 and TRBJ2-5; weak D call: TRBD1 (5 bases). V was clipped by 2 bases and J by 1 base, with 8 bases between them. The V gene's germline CDR1 is GTSNPN and CDR2 SVGIG (reference sequence). The CDR3 sequence is 13 residues long. CDR3 DNA sequence: TGTGCCTGGAGTCCAGGGTTCCAAGAGACCCAGTACTTC. Translation: CAWSPGFQETQYF.

The rearrangement links TRBV27 to TRBJ2-1, with 9 bases lining up with TRBD1. The CDR3 has 17 amino acids. Per germline, CDR1 MNHEY and CDR2 SMNVEV (reference sequence). Germline trimming cut 3 bases from V and 9 bases from J; bases unmatched to any gene: 15. The CDR3 region is CASSFSSEQGAMGEQFF. In DNA form, the CDR3 reads TGTGCCAGCAGTTTCTCCTCCGAACAGGGGGCGATGGGTGAGCAGTTCTTC.

J is TRBJ2-6 and V is TRBV7-9; D call uncertain. V gave up 5 bases and J gave up 0 bases, with 11 bases separating them. This CDR3 contains 16 residues. The V gene's germline CDR1 is SEHNR and CDR2 FQNEAQ (reference sequence). The DNA of the CDR3 is TGTGCCAGCAGCGCAACAGCGAGCTCTGGGGCCAACGTCCTGACTTTC. Translation: CASSATASSGANVLTF.

The chain uses TRBV11-2 and TRBJ1-3; D is possibly TRBD1 (5 bases). The germline V and J ends were trimmed by 3 bases and 4 bases, with 10 bases remaining between them. Germline V lookup: CDR1 SGHAT, CDR2 FQNNGV. This CDR3 comprises 14 residues. The chain's CDR3 is CASSLDNGGNTIYF. The CDR3 DNA follows: TGTGCCAGCAGCTTGGACAACGGGGGAAACACCATATATTTT.

The chain combines TRBV6-5 with TRBJ2-3, with D unclear. CDR3 size: 13 residues. CDR1 and CDR2 (germline): MNHEY, SVGAGI. The V and J ends lost 6 bases and 1 base respectively, with 8 bases between them. Written as DNA, the CDR3 is TGTGCCAGCAGGCCCCTGGGCACAGATACGCAGTATTTT. Its translation is CASRPLGTDTQYF.

The CDR3 protein is CASRWEERPYNEQFF. The DNA of the CDR3 is TGTGCCAGCAGGTGGGAGGAACGTCCTTACAATGAGCAGTTCTTC. The genes are TRBV27 and TRBJ2-1; D may be TRBD2 (6 bases). The V gene lost 6 bases and the J gene lost 4 bases, with 16 bases spanning the gap. CDR3 length: 15 amino acids. Germline CDR1 reads MNHEY; CDR2 reads SMNVEV (reference sequence).

The J gene is TRBJ1-4, the V gene TRBV4-2, with D possibly TRBD1 on 5 matching bases. The CDR3 is 14 residues long. The V gene lost 1 base and the J gene lost 2 bases, with 5 bases spanning the gap. CDR1 is LGHNA and CDR2 is YNFKEQ in the germline V gene. The CDR3 nucleotides read TGTGCCAGCAGCCAAGGACAGACTAATGAAAAACTGTTTTTT. Translation gives CASSQGQTNEKLFF.

In its sample, this clone was seen once. The chain couples TRBV18 to TRBJ1-1; TRBD1 matches 7 bases. V dropped 3 bases and J dropped 4; count of bases not matched to a gene: 8. Germline V gene data show CDR1 as KGHSH and CDR2 as LQKENI. The CDR3 extends over 15 amino acids. The CDR3, as DNA: TGTGCCAGCTCACCGGGAGGGGGCGCGGGCACTGAAGCTTTCTTT. The encoded protein is CASSPGGGAGTEAFF.

The chain is built from TRBV11-2 and TRBJ2-1, with 15 bases aligning to TRBD2. After removal of 5 bases from V and 3 bases from J, the junction contained 8 bases not matched to a gene. The CDR3 totals 18 residues. Germline V lookup: CDR1 SGHAT, CDR2 FQNNGV. The CDR3 nucleotides are TGTGCCAGCAGCGAGGGACTAGCGGGAGGAGGTAGCTACAATGAGCAGTTCTTC. This codes for CASSEGLAGGGSYNEQFF. The entire variable domain, with the rest obtained from reference TRBV11-2 and TRBJ2-1, is as follows: EAGVAQSPRYKIIEKRQSVAFWCNPISGHATLYWYQQILGQGPKLLIQFQNNGVVDDSQLPKDRFSAERLKGVDSTLKIQPAKLEDSAVYLCASSEGLAGGGSYNEQFFGPGTRLTVL.

The chain combines TRBV28 with TRBJ1-6; D remains ambiguous. Trimming took 4 bases from V and 7 from J, leaving 17 bases between them. CDR3 length equals 16 residues. The V gene's germline CDR1 is MDHEN and CDR2 SYDVKM. CDR3 DNA: TGTGCCAGCAGTTCTCTTCGGCAGTTTGACAATTCACCCCTCCACTTT. Residues: CASSSLRQFDNSPLHF. Complete variable domain (other parts from reference TRBV28 and TRBJ1-6): DVKVTQSSRYLVKRTGEKVFLECVQDMDHENMFWYRQDPGLGLRLIYFSYDVKMKEKGDIPEGYSVSREKKERFSLILESASTNQTSMYLCASSSLRQFDNSPLHFGNGTRLTVT.

Remarks on this clone: Other DNA sequences within the sample encode an identical CDR3. The J gene is TRBJ2-2, the V gene TRBV7-9, with 13 bases identical to TRBD2. The CDR3 sequence is 16 residues long. With 5 bases clipped from V and 6 bases from J, the junction kept 6 bases outside the gene matches. The V gene's germline CDR1 is SEHNR and CDR2 FQNEAQ (reference sequence). In DNA, the CDR3 is TGTGCCAGCAGCAAACTACTAGCGGGGGGGCCCGGGGAGCTGTTTTTT. As protein: CASSKLLAGGPGELFF. Together with reference TRBV7-9 and TRBJ2-2, the CDR3 gives the full variable domain: DTGVSQNPRHKITKRGQNVTFRCDPISEHNRLYWYRQTLGQGPEFLTYFQNEAQLEKSRLLSDRFSAERPKGSFSTLEIQRTEQGDSAMYLCASSKLLAGGPGELFFGEGSRLTVL.

V and J are TRBV29-1 and TRBJ1-1; D may be TRBD1 (5 bases). The CDR3 length is 13 residues. V dropped 7 bases and J dropped 0 bases, with 12 bases sitting between them. Germline CDR1 SQVTM, CDR2 ANQGSEA. CDR3 in DNA: TGCAGCGGAGGGACGGTGTTGAACACTGAAGCTTTCTTT. This translates into CSGGTVLNTEAFF.

The chain recombines TRBV19 with TRBJ2-2; no definite D call. This CDR3 has 15 amino acids. CDR1 and CDR2 (germline): LNHDA, SQIVND (reference sequence). Trimming removed 4 bases from V and 6 bases from J, with 15 bases in between. This CDR3 reads CASSTLAFGSGELFF. DNA of the CDR3: TGTGCCAGTAGTACCCTCGCATTTGGGTCCGGGGAGCTGTTTTTT.

The chain links TRBV3-1 (or the pseudogene TRBV3-2) to TRBJ2-3; 8 bases are shared with TRBD2. J was trimmed by 0 bases and V by 0 bases; bases with no gene match: 8. The V gene's germline CDR1 is LGHDT and CDR2 YNNKEL (reference sequence). The CDR3 covers 18 residues. CDR3 sequence (DNA): TGTGCCAGCAGCCAAGATGCCACTAGCGGAACTAGCACAGATACGCAGTATTTT. Its translation is CASSQDATSGTSTDTQYF.

In its sample, this clone was seen once. The chain joins TRBV5-5 to TRBJ2-7; D perhaps matches TRBD2 (5 bases). This CDR3 has 13 amino acids. V gave up 5 bases and J gave up 0 bases, with 9 bases separating them. Germline-derived CDR1 and CDR2 are SGHKS and YYEKEE (reference sequence). CDR3: CASSLRASYEQYV. CDR3 nucleotides: TGTGCCAGCAGTCTGAGGGCCTCCTACGAGCAGTACGTC.

This rearrangement joins TRBV29-1 to TRBJ1-1, with D perhaps matching TRBD1 (5 bases). V was trimmed by 7 bases and J by 6 bases, leaving 21 bases between them. CDR3 size: 14 residues. Per the germline V gene, CDR1 is SQVTM and CDR2 is ANQGSEA. CDR3 bases: TGCAGCGGGGTAGCCATGGCAGGCAGGGCTGAAGCTTTCTTT. This translates into CSGVAMAGRAEAFF. The full variable domain, completed using reference TRBV29-1 and TRBJ1-1, is SAVISQKPSRDICQRGTSLTIQCQVDSQVTMMFWYRQQPGQSLTLIATANQGSEATYESGFVIDKFPISRPNLTFSTLTVSNMSPEDSSIYLCSGVAMAGRAEAFFGQGTRLTVV.

The genes are TRBV9 and TRBJ1-3; a weak D match, TRBD1 (6 bases). The V gene's germline CDR1 is SGDLS and CDR2 YYNGEE. The CDR3 covers 13 residues. V was pared by 3 bases and J by 4 bases, with 8 bases between. The CDR3 region has the DNA TGTGCCAGCAGCGCCACAGGGGGAAACACCATATATTTT. Its translation: CASSATGGNTIYF. Based on the CDR3 plus reference TRBV9 and TRBJ1-3, the full variable domain is DSGVTQTPKHLITATGQRVTLRCSPRSGDLSVYWYQQSLDQGLQFLIQYYNGEERAKGNILERFSAQQFPDLHSELNLSSLELGDSALYFCASSATGGNTIYFGEGSWLTVV.